Listed here are 5 T cell receptor beta chains from one sample, sequenced in a study of beta chain features in type 1 diabetes (dated by TCRdb to the late 2010s). The library was obtained by the immunoSEQ multiplex PCR assay. The entire isolated RNA was reverse transcribed using the High Capacity cDNA Reverse Transcription Kit, and thus expressed TCRB transcripts were sequenced. Sourced from immuneACCESS, this table was stored by TCRdb with only in-frame sequences that have V and J called. A share of the clones is absent; for the studies checked, an unresolved V gene accounts for under half, and the remainder has no known explanation. The sample records some 240,000 clones, approximately 16% of which are singletons. The ten largest clones take up approximately 0.087% of the sample. General conclusions and limits of the study: Type 1 diabetes patients showed a moderate but significant shortening of TCRB CDR3 length in all four CD4+ subsets.

These receptors have no identified antigens. Sequencing input: naive CD4+ T cells from blood. Reading the label with the study, this specimen's cell subset or site is: true naive CD4+ T cells. Source of these receptors: a man aged 30 to 39 with type 1 diabetes.

This clone was counted a few times. CDR3 coding DNA: TGCGCCAGCAGCTGGGGGGCCGGGATCGGCGACGAGCAGTACTTC. It encodes CASSWGAGIGDEQYF. The rearrangement links TRBV5-1 to TRBJ2-7; perhaps D is TRBD1 or TRBD2 (6 bases each). Germline assignment: CDR1 SGHRS and CDR2 YFSETQ. This CDR3 has 15 amino acids. V shed 3 bases and J shed 5 bases, with 18 bases lying between them.

The V gene is TRBV10-3, the J gene TRBJ2-3; TRBD2 aligns across 11 bases. The V gene end was trimmed by 6 bases and the J gene end by 5 bases; junction bases not matched to a gene: 10. Germline CDR1 ENHRY, CDR2 SYGVKD. The CDR3 contains 16 residues. CDR3 DNA: TGTGCCATCAGCGTCTCGGTAGCGGGAGGGAGAGATACGCAGTATTTT. Translated: CAISVSVAGGRDTQYF.

The rearrangement uses TRBV2 and TRBJ2-2; the match to TRBD2 covers 9 bases. The CDR3 totals 16 residues. Germline V lookup: CDR1 SNHLY, CDR2 FYNNEI. Trimming at V came to 3 bases and at J to 1 base, leaving 3 bases not matched to a gene. The CDR3 loop is CASSDKLAGNTGELFF. The CDR3 bases are TGTGCCAGCAGTGATAAACTAGCGGGGAACACCGGGGAGCTGTTTTTT.

This clone was counted between two and nine times. This sample includes further DNA sequences coding for the same CDR3. The V gene is TRBV7-9, the J gene TRBJ2-1; D not certain. V was clipped by 3 bases and J by 1 base, with 7 bases between them. The CDR3 sequence is 14 residues long. Germline V gene lookup returns CDR1 SEHNR and CDR2 FQNEAQ (reference sequence). The CDR3 nucleotides read TGTGCCAGCAGCTTGGGTCAGTCCTACAATGAGCAGTTCTTC. Protein sequence: CASSLGQSYNEQFF. The full variable domain, its missing parts supplied by reference TRBV7-9 and TRBJ2-1, is DTGVSQNPRHKITKRGQNVTFRCDPISEHNRLYWYRQTLGQGPEFLTYFQNEAQLEKSRLLSDRFSAERPKGSFSTLEIQRTEQGDSAMYLCASSLGQSYNEQFFGPGTRLTVL.

This clone was seen only a few times. This sequence joins TRBV30 and TRBJ2-6, with 9 bases identical to TRBD1. V gave up 2 bases and J gave up 3 bases; unmatched junction bases: 5. Per the germline V gene, CDR1 is GTSNPN and CDR2 is SVGIG (reference sequence). The CDR3 runs to 16 residues. CDR3 nucleotide sequence: TGTGCCTGGAGTCTACAGGGGGCGTATGGGGCCAACGTCCTGACTTTC. Its protein product is CAWSLQGAYGANVLTF.